These 12 T cell receptor beta chains came from one sample sequenced in a study of blood T cell repertoires in COVID-19. TCRdb keeps only in-frame clones here, not all; method: immunoSEQ multiplex PCR. The sample lists about 280,000 clones, around 85% occurring once. The sample taken for sequencing was peripheral blood. Every receptor here comes from a woman in her twenties or thirties who had recovered from COVID-19.

The CDR3 here is CASSLVGAGSETQYF. CDR3 nucleotide sequence: TGTGCCAGCAGCTTAGTTGGGGCAGGGTCAGAGACCCAGTACTTC. V usage is TRBV7-8 and J usage is TRBJ2-5; D is possibly TRBD1 (5 bases). This CDR3 is built from 15 residues. V dropped 1 base and J dropped 4 bases, with 13 bases sitting between them. The germline CDR1 and CDR2 sequences are SGHVS and FQNEAQ.

V gene TRBV19 combines with J gene TRBJ2-1; D remains ambiguous. CDR1 and CDR2 (germline): LNHDA, SQIVND (reference sequence). CDR3 length equals 11 residues. The V and J ends lost 6 bases and 5 bases respectively, with 5 bases between them. CDR3 sequence: CASRRDNEQFF. CDR3 nucleotides: TGTGCCAGTAGAAGAGACAATGAGCAGTTCTTC.

The rearrangement uses TRBV27 and TRBJ2-3; 16 positions match TRBD2. CDR1 is MNHEY, CDR2 SMNVEV, per germline (reference sequence). V lost 3 bases, J lost 5 bases, and 8 bases stayed unmatched. The CDR3 has 18 residues. The CDR3, as DNA: TGTGCCAGCAGTTTCCACGGGACTAGCGGGGGGGCCCAAGATACGCAGTATTTT. Translating gives CASSFHGTSGGAQDTQYF.

The chain has TRBV24-1 and TRBJ2-3; 10 nucleotides match TRBD1. This CDR3 has 18 residues. Germline V gene lookup returns CDR1 KGHDR and CDR2 SFDVKD. V was pared by 3 bases and J by 4 bases, with 12 bases of the junction left unmatched. The DNA for the CDR3 is TGTGCCACCAGTGATAACGCCCATGACAGGGGGCGGCCAGATACGCAGTATTTT. Its protein product is CATSDNAHDRGRPDTQYF.

The V and J genes are TRBV4-1 and TRBJ2-7; D possibly corresponds to TRBD2 (5 bases). The CDR3 length is 15 residues. V lost 0 bases to trimming and J lost 6 bases, with 15 bases between them. Germline CDR1 and CDR2: MGHRA and YSYEKL. The DNA of the CDR3 is TGCGCCAGCAGCCAAGATATAGGAGGTATGGGCGAGCAGTACTTC. It codes for CASSQDIGGMGEQYF.

The gene calls are TRBV5-6 and TRBJ1-5, with TRBD1 as a possible D gene (5 bases). V lost 3 bases, J lost 2 bases, and 9 bases lay in between. This CDR3 region has 14 residues. Germline CDR1 is SGHDT and CDR2 is YYEEEE. The CDR3 here is CASSWGTGNQPQHF. CDR3 bases: TGTGCCAGCAGCTGGGGGACTGGCAATCAGCCCCAGCATTTT.

The rearrangement joins TRBV11-2 to TRBJ2-1; 9 bases line up with TRBD1. The CDR3 is 11 amino acids. The germline CDR1 and CDR2 sequences are SGHAT and FQNNGV. V was pared by 1 base and J by 15 bases, with 1 base of the junction left unmatched. CDR3: CASSLGQGGFF. The CDR3 DNA is TGTGCCAGCAGCTTAGGACAGGGGGGGTTCTTC. Looking up the rest from reference TRBV11-2 and TRBJ2-1 gives the full variable domain: EAGVAQSPRYKIIEKRQSVAFWCNPISGHATLYWYQQILGQGPKLLIQFQNNGVVDDSQLPKDRFSAERLKGVDSTLKIQPAKLEDSAVYLCASSLGQGGFFGPGTRLTVL.

This chain uses TRBV28 with TRBJ2-7, with a weak D call TRBD2 (5 bases). This CDR3 has 13 residues. CDR1 is MDHEN, CDR2 SYDVKM, per germline. Trimming stripped 8 bases from V and 2 bases from J, with 13 bases between. The CDR3 nucleotides read TGTGCCAGCGGATTACTAGGCCCCTACGAGCAGTACTTC. Amino acids: CASGLLGPYEQYF.

V is TRBV7-2 and J is TRBJ2-3, with D hard to call. Per germline, CDR1 SGHTA and CDR2 FQGNSA. The CDR3 loop spans 14 amino acids. V was cut by 5 bases and J by 0 bases, with 9 bases left in between. This CDR3 reads CASSPDISTDTQYF. The CDR3 region has the DNA TGTGCCAGCAGCCCTGACATTAGCACAGATACGCAGTATTTT.

V and J are TRBV10-1 and TRBJ1-4; TRBD1 agrees at 8 bases. The CDR3 is 14 residues long. Germline V gives CDR1 WNHNN, CDR2 SYGVQD (reference sequence). J lost 8 bases, V lost 6 bases, and 8 bases had no gene match. In DNA form, the CDR3 reads TGCGCCAGCAGCGAGCCCGGACAGGGAGAAAAACTGTTTTTT. Protein sequence: CASSEPGQGEKLFF.

J is TRBJ2-1 and V is TRBV19; D might be TRBD2 (6 bases). The CDR3 runs 13 residues. The germline CDR1 and CDR2 sequences are LNHDA and SQIVND (reference sequence). The V end lost 3 bases, the J end lost 5 bases, and 8 bases lay between the germline ends. CDR3 nucleotide sequence: TGTGCCAGTAGTATTGGAGGGGACAATGAGCAGTTCTTC. As protein: CASSIGGDNEQFF.

The chain joins TRBV27 to TRBJ2-2; TRBD1 matches 7 bases. CDR3 size: 15 residues. Germline V gene lookup returns CDR1 MNHEY and CDR2 SMNVEV (reference sequence). Germline trimming cut 3 bases from V and 4 bases from J; bases unmatched to any gene: 5. The CDR3 DNA is TGTGCCAGCAGTTTTGACAGGGATGGCACCGGGGAGCTGTTTTTT. Translated, it gives CASSFDRDGTGELFF.